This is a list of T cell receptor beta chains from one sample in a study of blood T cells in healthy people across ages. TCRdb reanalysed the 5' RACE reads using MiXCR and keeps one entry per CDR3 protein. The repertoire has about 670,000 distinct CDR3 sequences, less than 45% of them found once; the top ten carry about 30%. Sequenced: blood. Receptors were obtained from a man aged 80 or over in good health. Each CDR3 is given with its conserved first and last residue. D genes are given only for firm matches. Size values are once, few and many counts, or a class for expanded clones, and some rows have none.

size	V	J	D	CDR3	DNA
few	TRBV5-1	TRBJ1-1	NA	CASSLGTSNTEAFF	TGCGCCAGCAGCCTCGGGACATCTAACACTGAAGCTTTCTTT
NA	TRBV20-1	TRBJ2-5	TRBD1	CSAAGQGDQETQYF	TGCAGTGCGGCGGGACAGGGCGATCAAGAGACCCAGTACTTC
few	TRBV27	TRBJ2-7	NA	CASSFPGHNEQYF	TGTGCCAGCAGTTTCCCGGGACACAACGAGCAGTACTTC
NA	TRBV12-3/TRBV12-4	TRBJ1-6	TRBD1	CATQLQGGYNSPLHF	TGTGCCACGCAACTTCAGGGGGGCTATAATTCACCCCTCCACTTT
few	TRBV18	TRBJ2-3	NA	CASSTSRGGSTDTQYF	TGTGCCAGCTCAACTAGCAGGGGAGGTAGCACAGATACGCAGTATTTT
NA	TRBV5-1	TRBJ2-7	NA	CASSSKGEVQDEQYF	TGCGCCAGCAGCTCCAAGGGGGAGGTTCAGGACGAGCAGTACTTC
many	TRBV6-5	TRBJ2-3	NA	CASSVDSTDTQYF	TGTGCCAGCTCAGTGGATAGCACAGATACGCAGTATTTT
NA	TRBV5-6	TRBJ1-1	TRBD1	CASSLAGQDNTEAFF	TGTGCCAGCAGCTTGGCGGGACAGGATAACACTGAAGCTTTCTTT
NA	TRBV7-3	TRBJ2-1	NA	CASSLEGDYNEQFF	TGTGCCAGCAGCTTAGAGGGAGACTACAATGAGCAGTTCTTC
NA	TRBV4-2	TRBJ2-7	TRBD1	CASSQPTDRGREQYF	TGTGCCAGCAGCCAACCTACGGACAGGGGACGCGAGCAGTACTTC
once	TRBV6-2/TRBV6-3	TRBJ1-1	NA	CASSYSSSLSLNTEAFF	TGTGCCAGCAGTTACTCGAGTAGCCTTTCGTTGAACACTGAAGCTTTCTTT
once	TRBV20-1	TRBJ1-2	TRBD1	CSAPGQGAMRLRYTF	TGCAGTGCCCCGGGACAGGGGGCGATGAGGTTGCGCTACACCTTC
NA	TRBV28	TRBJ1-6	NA	CASEGPRRQLVRLHF	TGTGCCAGCGAAGGCCCTCGGAGGCAGCTGGTTCGCCTCCACTTT
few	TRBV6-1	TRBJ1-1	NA	CASSATTVTEAFF	TGTGCCAGCAGTGCGACGACTGTTACTGAAGCTTTCTTT
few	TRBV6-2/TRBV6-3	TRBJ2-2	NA	CASRPGATGELFF	TGTGCCAGCCGCCCAGGGGCCACCGGGGAGCTGTTTTTT
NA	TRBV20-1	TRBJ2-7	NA	CSASVIGSSYEQYF	TGCAGTGCGTCGGTAATTGGGAGCTCCTACGAGCAGTACTTC
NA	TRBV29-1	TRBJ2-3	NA	CSVVASEDTQYF	TGCAGCGTTGTTGCATCGGAGGATACGCAGTATTTT
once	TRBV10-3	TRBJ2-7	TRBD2	CAISPVQAGGRSYEQYF	TGTGCCATCAGCCCCGTCCAAGCGGGAGGACGCTCGTACGAGCAGTACTTC
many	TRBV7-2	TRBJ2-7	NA	CASSLEDSSPYEQYF	TGTGCCAGCAGCTTAGAGGACTCCTCACCCTACGAGCAGTACTTC
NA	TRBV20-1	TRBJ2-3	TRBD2	CSARDGIAGADTQYF	TGCAGTGCTAGAGATGGAATAGCGGGAGCAGATACGCAGTATTTT
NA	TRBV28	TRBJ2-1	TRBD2	CASSSTGTRGRSYNEQFF	TGTGCCAGCAGCTCAACCGGGACTAGGGGACGCTCCTACAATGAGCAGTTCTTC
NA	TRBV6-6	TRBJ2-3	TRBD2	CASRSLADSTDTQYF	TGTGCCAGCAGAAGCCTAGCGGACAGCACAGATACGCAGTATTTT
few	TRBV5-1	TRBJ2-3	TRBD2	CASSLEAGAGLVIRTDTQYF	TGCGCCAGCAGCTTGGAGGCTGGAGCGGGACTCGTCATTCGCACAGATACGCAGTATTTT
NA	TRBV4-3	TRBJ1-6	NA	CASSPQKGSSPLHF	TGCGCCAGCAGCCCTCAGAAGGGTAGTTCACCCCTCCACTTT
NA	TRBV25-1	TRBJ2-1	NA	CASSDDGGAGSHEQFF	TGTGCCAGCAGTGATGATGGGGGAGCTGGTTCACATGAGCAGTTCTTC
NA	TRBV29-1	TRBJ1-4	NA	CSVRALGEKLFF	TGCAGCGTCCGGGCTTTAGGAGAAAAACTGTTTTTT
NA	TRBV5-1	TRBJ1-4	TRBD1	CASSVTGIREKLFF	TGCGCCAGCAGCGTGACAGGGATCCGGGAAAAACTGTTTTTT
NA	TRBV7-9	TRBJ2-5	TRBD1	CASSGTGGFGETQYF	TGTGCCAGCAGCGGGACAGGGGGTTTTGGGGAGACCCAGTACTTC
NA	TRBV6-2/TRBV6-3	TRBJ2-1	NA	CASSLTSAPIEQFF	TGTGCCAGCAGCCTTACGAGCGCGCCAATTGAGCAGTTCTTC
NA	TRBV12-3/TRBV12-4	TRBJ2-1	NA	CASSFGQVGGNEQFF	TGTGCCAGCAGTTTCGGGCAGGTTGGGGGCAATGAGCAGTTCTTC
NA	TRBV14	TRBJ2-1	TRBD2	CASSQDRLGLAGSSCNEQFF	TGTGCCAGCAGCCAAGATCGACTGGGACTAGCGGGGAGCTCCTGCAATGAGCAGTTCTTC
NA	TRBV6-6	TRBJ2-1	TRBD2	CASSPTTAGGPRYEQFF	TGTGCCAGCAGTCCTACTACAGCGGGGGGGCCGAGGTATGAGCAGTTCTTC
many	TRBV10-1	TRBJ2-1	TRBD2	CASSERGAGGPRNEQFF	TGCGCCAGCAGTGAGAGGGGCGCGGGAGGGCCCCGCAATGAGCAGTTCTTC